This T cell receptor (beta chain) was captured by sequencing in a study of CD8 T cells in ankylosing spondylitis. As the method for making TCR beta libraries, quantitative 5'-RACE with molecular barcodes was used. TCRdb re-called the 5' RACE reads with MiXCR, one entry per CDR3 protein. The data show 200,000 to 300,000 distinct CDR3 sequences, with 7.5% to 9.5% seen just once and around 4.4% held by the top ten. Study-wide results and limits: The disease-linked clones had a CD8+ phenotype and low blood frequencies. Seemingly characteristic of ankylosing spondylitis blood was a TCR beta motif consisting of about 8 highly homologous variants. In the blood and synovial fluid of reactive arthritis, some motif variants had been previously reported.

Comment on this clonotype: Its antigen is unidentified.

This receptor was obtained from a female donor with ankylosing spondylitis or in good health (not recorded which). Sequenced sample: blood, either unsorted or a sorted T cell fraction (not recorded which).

DNA for the CDR3: TGTGCCACCAAAGATGCGTATAGCAATCAGCCCCAGCATTTT. It yields the protein CATKDAYSNQPQHF. The chain is built from TRBV6-1 and TRBJ1-5, with D uncertain. This CDR3 has 14 amino acids. Germline V gene sequence: CDR1 MNHNS, CDR2 SASEGT. The V and J ends lost 10 bases and 0 bases respectively, with 13 bases between them.